Listed here are 2 T cell receptor beta chains from one sample, sequenced in a study of CD8 T cells in Susac syndrome. RNA totalling roughly 0.45 to 1 ug underwent reverse transcription with random hexamers. TCRdb reanalysed the immunoSEQ multiplex PCR reads using MiXCR and keeps one entry per CDR3 protein. The sample holds about 280,000 distinct CDR3 sequences, 85% seen once. The sequencing input was CD8+ T cells from PBMCs. These receptors originate from a human donor with multiple sclerosis.

The CDR3 nucleotides read TGTGCCAGCAGTTTTGATCAGGGATCCTACGAGCAGTACTTC. This translates into CASSFDQGSYEQYF. The rearrangement joins TRBV12-3 or TRBV12-4 to TRBJ2-7; perhaps TRBD1 as D (5 bases). CDR3 size: 14 residues. The ends were cut back, 3 bases at V and 1 base at J, with 10 bases in the middle.

The rearrangement uses TRBV20-1 and TRBJ2-5; 10 bases match TRBD2. Germline CDR1 reads DFQATT; CDR2 reads SNEGSKA (reference sequence). Losses at the gene ends were 3 bases for V and 5 bases for J; bases not matched to a gene: 12. The CDR3 runs 16 residues. CDR3 DNA: TGCAGTGCTAGTAGTCCTAGCGGGAGATACGGGGAGACCCAGTACTTC. This codes for CSASSPSGRYGETQYF.